Reported below is one T cell receptor (beta chain). This entry belongs to a study of blood T cell repertoires in COVID-19. Study-level information: Specimens from acute and convalescent COVID-19 originated in the United States, Italy and Spain. Nucleic acid was either cDNA or gDNA, and it came from T cells, B-cell-depleted T cells, or PBMCs.

Authors' analysis steps: Estimates of nucleated cell counts were drawn from the amplification of reference gene primers. Sequencing used immunoSEQ multiplex PCR; TCRdb keeps in-frame clones, though not all of them. The V and J calls and clone size are taken from that table; D and trimming were inferred from the DNA. Of around 100,000 clones in the sample, 70% to 90% were seen once. This CDR3 contains 14 residues. The germline gives CDR1 SGHTA, CDR2 FQGNSA. Trimming cost V 3 bases and J 6 bases; bases outside gene matches: 1. The chain employs TRBV7-2 and TRBJ2-7; 14 positions agree with TRBD2. Sequenced input: peripheral blood. The sequence came from a woman aged 45-60 years with acute or convalescent COVID-19. CDR3 protein: CASSFGLAGGEQYF. In DNA form, the CDR3 reads TGTGCCAGCAGCTTCGGACTAGCGGGGGGCGAGCAGTACTTC. Full variable domain (rest looked up from reference TRBV7-2 and TRBJ2-7): GAGVSQSPSNKVTEKGKDVELRCDPISGHTALYWYRQSLGQGLEFLIYFQGNSAPDKSGLPSDRFSAERTGGSVSTLTIQRTQQEDSAVYLCASSFGLAGGEQYFGPGTRLTVT.